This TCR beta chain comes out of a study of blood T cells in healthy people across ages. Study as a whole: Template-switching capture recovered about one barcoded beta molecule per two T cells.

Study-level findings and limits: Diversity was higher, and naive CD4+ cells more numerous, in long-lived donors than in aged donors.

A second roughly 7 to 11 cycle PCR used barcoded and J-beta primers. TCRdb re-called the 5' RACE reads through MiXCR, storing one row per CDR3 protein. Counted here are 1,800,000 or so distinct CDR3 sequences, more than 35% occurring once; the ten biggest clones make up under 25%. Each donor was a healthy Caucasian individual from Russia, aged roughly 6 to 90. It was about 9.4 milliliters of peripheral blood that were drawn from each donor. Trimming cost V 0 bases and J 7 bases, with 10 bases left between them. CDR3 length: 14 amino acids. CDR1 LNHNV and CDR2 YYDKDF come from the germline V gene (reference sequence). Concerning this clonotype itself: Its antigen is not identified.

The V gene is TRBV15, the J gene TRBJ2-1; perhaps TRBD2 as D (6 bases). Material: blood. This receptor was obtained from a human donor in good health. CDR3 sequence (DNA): TGTGCCACCAGCAGAGAGCTAGCGCGGAATGAGCAGTTCTTC. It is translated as CATSRELARNEQFF.